The clone carrying this T cell receptor (beta chain) was picked up one time. Its antigen is still unknown. The sample originates from a study of blood T cells in healthy people across ages. Study observations and caveats: The CMV status of each donor remained undetermined, and this could have confounded shifts in expanded clonotypes.

Then a second PCR, running roughly 7 to 11 cycles, was carried out with a sample-barcoded 5' primer and a J-beta primer mix. TCRdb reanalysed the 5' RACE reads using MiXCR and keeps one entry per CDR3 protein. The sample records just over 1 million distinct CDR3 sequences, under 55% being singletons. Each donor gave approximately 9.1 milliliters of peripheral blood. The TCR comes from a woman aged 55-70 years in good health. Sequencing used blood.

The CDR3 nucleotides read TGTGCCAGCAGTGATGGGGGACAGGGTACGGAGACCCAGTACTTC. This codes for CASSDGGQGTETQYF. The chain joins TRBV2 to TRBJ2-5; 9 bases fit TRBD1. J gave up 5 bases and V 3 bases, and 7 bases lay outside the gene matches. In germline, CDR1 is SNHLY, CDR2 FYNNEI. The CDR3 has 15 residues.